The source of this T cell receptor (beta chain) is a study of OX40 agonist ivuxolimab in advanced cancers. Study-level information: Patients received ivuxolimab, an agonistic anti-OX40 (CD134) antibody.

The CDR3 is made up of 15 amino acids. Germline V gene lookup returns CDR1 SGHNT and CDR2 YYREEE (reference sequence). The V end was cut by 1 base, the J end by 5 bases, with 12 bases between. Sequencing used immunoSEQ multiplex PCR; TCRdb keeps in-frame clones, though not all of them. The sample contains some 60,000 clones, approximately 89% of which appear only once. This clone has only a few counts. Sequenced material: CD4+ or CD8+ T cells sorted from blood, taken in a trial of the OX40 agonist ivuxolimab. The chain uses TRBV5-4 and TRBJ2-2; D assignment may be TRBD1 or TRBD2 (6 bases each). The receptor was derived from an adult with an advanced solid tumor such as melanoma, head and neck, liver or kidney cancer. In nucleotides, the CDR3 is TGTGCCAGCAGCTTGAATATAGGGGGGACCGGGGAGCTGTTTTTT. It specifies CASSLNIGGTGELFF. Filled out from reference TRBV5-4 and TRBJ2-2, the complete variable domain reads ETGVTQSPTHLIKTRGQQVTLRCSSQSGHNTVSWYQQALGQGPQFIFQYYREEENGRGNFPPRFSGLQFPNYSSELNVNALELDDSALYLCASSLNIGGTGELFFGEGSRLTVL.